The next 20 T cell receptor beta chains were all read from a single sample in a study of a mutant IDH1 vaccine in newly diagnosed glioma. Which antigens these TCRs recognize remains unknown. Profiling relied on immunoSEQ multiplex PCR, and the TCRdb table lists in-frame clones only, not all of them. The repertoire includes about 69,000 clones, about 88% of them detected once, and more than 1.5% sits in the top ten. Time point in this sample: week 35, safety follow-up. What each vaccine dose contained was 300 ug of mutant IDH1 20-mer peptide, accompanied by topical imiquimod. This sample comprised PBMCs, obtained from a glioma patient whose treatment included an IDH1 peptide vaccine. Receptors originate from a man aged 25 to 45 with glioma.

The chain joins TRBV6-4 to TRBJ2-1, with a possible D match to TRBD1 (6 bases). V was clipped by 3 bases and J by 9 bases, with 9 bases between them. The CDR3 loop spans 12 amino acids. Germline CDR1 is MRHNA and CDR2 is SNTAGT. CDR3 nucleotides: TGTGCCAGCAGTGAGGGACATGGTGAGCAGTTCTTC. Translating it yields CASSEGHGEQFF.

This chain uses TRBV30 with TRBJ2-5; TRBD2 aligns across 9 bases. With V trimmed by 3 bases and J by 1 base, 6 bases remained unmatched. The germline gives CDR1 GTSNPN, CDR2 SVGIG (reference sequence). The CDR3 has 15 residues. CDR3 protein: CAWSGGRAFQETQYF. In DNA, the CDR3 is TGTGCCTGGAGCGGCGGGAGGGCCTTCCAAGAGACCCAGTACTTC.

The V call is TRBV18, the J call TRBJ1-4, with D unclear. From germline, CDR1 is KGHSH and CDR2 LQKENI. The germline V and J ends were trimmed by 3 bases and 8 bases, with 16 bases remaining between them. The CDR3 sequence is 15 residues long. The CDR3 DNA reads TGTGCCAGCTCACCTTCAGGAGTTTGGAAAGAAAAACTGTTTTTT. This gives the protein CASSPSGVWKEKLFF.

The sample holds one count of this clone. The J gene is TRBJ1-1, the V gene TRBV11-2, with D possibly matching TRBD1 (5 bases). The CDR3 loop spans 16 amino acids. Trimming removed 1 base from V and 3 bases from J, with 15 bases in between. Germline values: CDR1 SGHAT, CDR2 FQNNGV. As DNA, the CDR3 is TGTGCCAGCAGCTTAGGGCCAGGGTTCGGGGACACTGAAGCTTTCTTT. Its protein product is CASSLGPGFGDTEAFF.

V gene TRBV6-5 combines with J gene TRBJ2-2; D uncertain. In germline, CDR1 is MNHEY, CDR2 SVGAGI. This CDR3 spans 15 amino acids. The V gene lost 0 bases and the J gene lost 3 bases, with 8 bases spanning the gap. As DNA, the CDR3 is TGTGCCAGCAGTTACTCGATACTCGACACCGGGGAGCTGTTTTTT. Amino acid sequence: CASSYSILDTGELFF.

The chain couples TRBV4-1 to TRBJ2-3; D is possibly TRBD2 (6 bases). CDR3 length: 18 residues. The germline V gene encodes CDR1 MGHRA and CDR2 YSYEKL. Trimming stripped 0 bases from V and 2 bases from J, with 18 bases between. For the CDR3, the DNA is TGCGCCAGCAGCCAAGAAAAAGGTAGCGGAGTTATCACAGATACGCAGTATTTT. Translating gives CASSQEKGSGVITDTQYF.

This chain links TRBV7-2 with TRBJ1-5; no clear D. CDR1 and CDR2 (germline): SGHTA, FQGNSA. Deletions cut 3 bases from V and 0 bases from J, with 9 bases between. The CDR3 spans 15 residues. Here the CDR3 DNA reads TGTGCCAGCAGCTTCGGGCCCCATAGCAATCAGCCCCAGCATTTT. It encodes CASSFGPHSNQPQHF.

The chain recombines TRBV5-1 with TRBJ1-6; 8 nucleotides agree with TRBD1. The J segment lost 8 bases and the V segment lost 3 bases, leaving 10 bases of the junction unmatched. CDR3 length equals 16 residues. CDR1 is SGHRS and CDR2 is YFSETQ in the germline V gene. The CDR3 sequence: CASSWDRRGGDSPLHF. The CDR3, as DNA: TGCGCCAGCAGCTGGGACAGGCGAGGGGGGGATTCACCCCTCCACTTT.

In nucleotides, the CDR3 is TGCGCCAGCAGCAGGGACAGGGGAAATGAGCAGTTCTTC. Translated: CASSRDRGNEQFF. The rearrangement uses TRBV5-1 and TRBJ2-1; 10 bases align to TRBD1. The V and J ends lost 4 bases and 7 bases, in that order; junction bases with no gene match: 2. CDR1 and CDR2 from the germline V gene are SGHRS and YFSETQ. CDR3 size: 13 residues. The entire variable domain, with the rest obtained from reference TRBV5-1 and TRBJ2-1, is as follows: KAGVTQTPRYLIKTRGQQVTLSCSPISGHRSVSWYQQTPGQGLQFLFEYFSETQRNKGNFPGRFSGRQFSNSRSEMNVSTLELGDSALYLCASSRDRGNEQFFGPGTRLTVL.

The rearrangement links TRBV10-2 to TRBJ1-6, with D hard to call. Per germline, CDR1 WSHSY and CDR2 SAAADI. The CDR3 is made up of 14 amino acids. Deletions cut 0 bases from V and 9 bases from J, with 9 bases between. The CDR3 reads CASSESRSSSPLHF. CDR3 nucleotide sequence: TGCGCCAGCAGTGAGTCTAGGAGTAGTTCACCCCTCCACTTT.

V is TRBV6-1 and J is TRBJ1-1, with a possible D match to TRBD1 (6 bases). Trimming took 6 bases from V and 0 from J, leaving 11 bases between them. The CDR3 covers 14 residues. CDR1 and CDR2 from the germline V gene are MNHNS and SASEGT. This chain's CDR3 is CASRGQPLNTEAFF. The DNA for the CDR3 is TGTGCCAGCAGAGGACAGCCCTTGAACACTGAAGCTTTCTTT.

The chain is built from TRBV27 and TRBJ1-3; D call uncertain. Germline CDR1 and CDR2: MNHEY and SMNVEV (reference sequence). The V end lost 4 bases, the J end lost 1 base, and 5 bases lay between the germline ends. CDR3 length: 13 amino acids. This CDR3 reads CASSWGSGNTIYF. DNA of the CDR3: TGTGCCAGCAGTTGGGGATCTGGAAACACCATATATTTT.

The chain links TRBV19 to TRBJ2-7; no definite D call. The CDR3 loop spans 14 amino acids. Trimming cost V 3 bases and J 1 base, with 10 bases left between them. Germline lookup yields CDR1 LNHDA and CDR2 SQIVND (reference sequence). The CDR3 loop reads CASSIRVPSYEQYF. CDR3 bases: TGTGCCAGTAGTATTCGCGTACCGTCCTACGAGCAGTACTTC.

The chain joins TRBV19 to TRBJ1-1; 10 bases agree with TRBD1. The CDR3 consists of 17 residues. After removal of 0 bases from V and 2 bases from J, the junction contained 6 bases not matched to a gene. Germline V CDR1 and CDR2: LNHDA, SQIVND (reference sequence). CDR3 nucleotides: TGTGCCAGTAGTATAGAAGGGACAGGGGCCTTTAACACTGAAGCTTTCTTT. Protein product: CASSIEGTGAFNTEAFF.

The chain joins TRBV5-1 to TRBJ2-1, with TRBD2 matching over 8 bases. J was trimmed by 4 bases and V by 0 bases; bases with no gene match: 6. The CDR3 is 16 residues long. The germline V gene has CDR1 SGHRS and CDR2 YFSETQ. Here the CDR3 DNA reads TGCGCCAGCAGCTTGGCCGTGGTAGCGGGGTACAATGAGCAGTTCTTC. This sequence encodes CASSLAVVAGYNEQFF.

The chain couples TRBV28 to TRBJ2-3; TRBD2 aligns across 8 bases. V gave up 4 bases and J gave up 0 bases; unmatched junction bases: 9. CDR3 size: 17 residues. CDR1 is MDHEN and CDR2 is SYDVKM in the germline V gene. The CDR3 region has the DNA TGTGCCAGCAGTTATCCTACTAGCGGAGTAAGCACAGATACGCAGTATTTT. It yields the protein CASSYPTSGVSTDTQYF.

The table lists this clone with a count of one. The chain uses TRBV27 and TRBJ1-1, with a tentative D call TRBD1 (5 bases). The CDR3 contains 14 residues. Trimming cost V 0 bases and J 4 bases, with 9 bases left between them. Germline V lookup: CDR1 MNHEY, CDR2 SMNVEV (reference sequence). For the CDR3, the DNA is TGTGCCAGCAGTTTATCCGGGGGACGCACTGAAGCTTTCTTT. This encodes CASSLSGGRTEAFF.

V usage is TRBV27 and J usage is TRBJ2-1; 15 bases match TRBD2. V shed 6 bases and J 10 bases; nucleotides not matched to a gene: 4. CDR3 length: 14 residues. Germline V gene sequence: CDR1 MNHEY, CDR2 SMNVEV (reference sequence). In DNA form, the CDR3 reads TGTGCCAGCAGCCCGGGGACTAGCGGGAGGGAGCAGTTCTTC. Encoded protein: CASSPGTSGREQFF.

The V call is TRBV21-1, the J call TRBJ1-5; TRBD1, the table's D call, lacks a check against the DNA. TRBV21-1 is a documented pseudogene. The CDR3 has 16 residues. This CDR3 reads CASSKGQTHSNQPQHF. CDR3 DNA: TGTGCCAGCAGCAAAGGACAGACCCATAGCAATCAGCCCCAGCATTTT.

The CDR3 protein is CASSVGAGGQPQHF. The DNA for the CDR3 is TGTGCCAGCAGCGTAGGGGCAGGCGGGCAGCCCCAGCATTTT. J is TRBJ1-5 and V is TRBV9; no reliable D call. Looked up from germline, CDR1 is SGDLS and CDR2 is YYNGEE. V was cut by 0 bases and J by 7 bases, with 11 bases left in between. The CDR3 is 14 amino acids.